This entry concerns a single T cell receptor (beta chain). This record belongs to a study of blood T cell repertoires in COVID-19. Per the original data handling: Estimates of nucleated cell counts were drawn from the amplification of reference gene primers. This table comes from immunoSEQ multiplex PCR, and its TCRdb copy is limited to in-frame clones, with some not included. That table supplies the V and J calls and clone size; D and trimming were determined from the DNA. The table includes about 130,000 clones, approximately 81% detected once. Germline values: CDR1 MNHEY, CDR2 SVGAGI. CDR3 length equals 16 residues. Trimming cost V 4 bases and J 3 bases; bases outside gene matches: 8.

Sequencing was performed on peripheral blood. This receptor was taken from a woman aged 45-65 years with acute or convalescent COVID-19. This rearrangement joins TRBV6-5 to TRBJ1-4; the match to TRBD1 covers 7 bases. This CDR3 is CASSSTGVGPNEKLFF. The DNA of the CDR3 is TGTGCCAGCAGTTCCACAGGGGTAGGGCCTAATGAAAAACTGTTTTTT.